The next 12 T cell receptor beta chains were all read from a single sample in a study of T cells in Graves' hyperthyroidism and ophthalmopathy. Amplification yielded TCR beta CDR3 regions, with RNA transcripts as the source. During a first-round RT-PCR of the TCR CDR3, the HTBI primer set was used. Via MiXCR, TCRdb re-called the multiplex PCR reads, giving one row per CDR3 protein. This table holds approximately 530,000 distinct CDR3 sequences, approximately 15% found once. The sequencing sample was made of blood. Source of these receptors: a woman aged 18-29 years with Graves' hyperthyroidism.

V usage is TRBV2 and J usage is TRBJ1-2; D gene unclear. V was trimmed by 1 base and J by 4 bases, leaving 4 bases between them. This CDR3 region has 12 residues. The germline CDR1 and CDR2 sequences are SNHLY and FYNNEI. CDR3 sequence (DNA): TGTGCCAGCAGTGAAGGGGTCTATGGCTACACCTTC. Its translation is CASSEGVYGYTF.

This clonotype was observed many times. The chain links TRBV3-1 to TRBJ2-4, with TRBD2 matching over 11 bases. This CDR3 has 18 amino acids. V shed 4 bases, J shed 0 bases, and the junction held 8 bases outside the gene matches. CDR1 is LGHDT, CDR2 YNNKEL, per germline (reference sequence). CDR3 amino acids: CASSPRIAGGVAKNIQYF. CDR3 nucleotides: TGTGCCAGCAGCCCTCGGATAGCGGGAGGGGTAGCCAAAAACATTCAGTACTTC.

In this sample, this clonotype turned up many times. CDR3: CASSTTVNTEAFF. The CDR3 coding sequence is TGTGCCAGCAGTACGACAGTGAACACTGAAGCTTTCTTT. The chain uses TRBV27 and TRBJ1-1; TRBD1 is a possible D gene (5 bases). CDR3 size: 13 residues. Germline CDR1 is MNHEY and CDR2 is SMNVEV (reference sequence). Between the trimmed V and J ends, which lost 5 bases and 0 bases, there was a span of 7 bases.

V gene TRBV6-5 combines with J gene TRBJ1-1, with 7 nucleotides matching TRBD1. The CDR3 has 14 residues. V lost 2 bases, J lost 5 bases, and 5 bases stayed unmatched. From germline, CDR1 is MNHEY and CDR2 SVGAGI. The CDR3 DNA sequence: TGTGCCAGCAGTTACAACAGGGGAGGTACTGAAGCTTTCTTT. This encodes CASSYNRGGTEAFF.

The chain combines TRBV20-1 with TRBJ1-1, with 10 bases aligning to TRBD1. The V segment lost 8 bases and the J segment 1 base; nucleotides outside the gene matches: 10. The CDR3 extends over 15 amino acids. CDR1 is DFQATT, CDR2 SNEGSKA, per germline (reference sequence). For the CDR3, the DNA is TGCAGTTGGCCCGGGACAGGGGCCCGGAACACTGAAGCTTTCTTT. It specifies CSWPGTGARNTEAFF.

This clonotype has a count of ten or more. The V gene is TRBV7-8, the J gene TRBJ2-7, with TRBD2 matching over 13 bases. The CDR3 loop spans 16 amino acids. Germline V gene sequence: CDR1 SGHVS, CDR2 FQNEAQ. J was trimmed by 1 base and V by 4 bases; bases with no gene match: 4. As DNA, the CDR3 is TGTGCCAGCAGCTGGGGACTAGCGGGGAGTTCCTACGAGCAGTACTTC. Translated, it gives CASSWGLAGSSYEQYF.

The V and J genes are TRBV19 and TRBJ1-1; TRBD1 is a possible D gene (6 bases). The CDR3 is 15 residues long. V dropped 4 bases and J dropped 5 bases, with 17 bases sitting between them. In germline, CDR1 is LNHDA, CDR2 SQIVND (reference sequence). CDR3 residues: CASSTDRIEKTEAFF. The CDR3 coding sequence is TGTGCCAGTAGTACCGACAGGATTGAGAAAACTGAAGCTTTCTTT.

This clonotype was recorded at least ten times. The chain joins TRBV3-1 to TRBJ2-3, with TRBD2 matching over 7 bases. Germline V CDR1 and CDR2: LGHDT, YNNKEL (reference sequence). V was clipped by 4 bases and J by 0 bases; unmatched bases: 7. The CDR3 covers 16 residues. This CDR3 is CASSPLGSGSTDTQYF. The DNA for the CDR3 is TGTGCCAGCAGCCCCCTGGGTAGCGGGAGCACAGATACGCAGTATTTT.

This clonotype was seen a handful of times. The chain combines TRBV11-2 with TRBJ2-6; 8 nucleotides agree with TRBD1. There are 20 residues in the CDR3. V lost 0 bases and J lost 2; bases outside the gene matches: 12. The germline CDR1 and CDR2 sequences are SGHAT and FQNNGV. The CDR3 loop is CASSLDRDRHYDPGANVLTF. The CDR3 DNA sequence: TGTGCCAGCAGCTTAGACCGGGACAGGCACTATGACCCTGGGGCCAACGTCCTGACTTTC.

This clonotype was detected many times. This chain links TRBV6-5 with TRBJ1-1, with D uncertain. Germline values: CDR1 MNHEY, CDR2 SVGAGI. V was pared by 2 bases and J by 4 bases, with 8 bases between. This CDR3 contains 13 residues. DNA of the CDR3: TGTGCCAGCAGTTACAGGGCCGGCACTGAAGCTTTCTTT. Residues: CASSYRAGTEAFF.

At least ten counts were recorded for this clonotype. The CDR3 region has the DNA TGTGCCAGCAGTTTAGGGAGGCGCTCCTACGAGCAGTACTTC. Residues: CASSLGRRSYEQYF. This chain uses TRBV12-3 or TRBV12-4 with TRBJ2-7; D may be TRBD2 (5 bases). Trimming cost V 1 base and J 0 bases, with 7 bases left between them. The length of the CDR3 is 14 residues.

The chain couples TRBV7-9 to TRBJ2-2; D gene unclear. From germline, CDR1 is SEHNR and CDR2 FQNEAQ (reference sequence). Trimming pared 2 bases from V and 2 bases from J, leaving 9 bases between. The CDR3 runs to 15 residues. The CDR3 coding sequence is TGTGCCAGCAGCTTACGGACCCTTAACACCGGGGAGCTGTTTTTT. It encodes CASSLRTLNTGELFF.